This note documents a single TCR beta chain sequence. What it binds is unknown. The authors made TCR beta libraries by quantitative 5'-RACE with molecular barcodes. MiXCR was run by TCRdb on the 5' RACE reads, yielding one entry per CDR3 protein. The sample holds some 800,000 distinct CDR3 sequences, around 11% seen once. The data belong to a study of CD8 T cells in ankylosing spondylitis. Study findings and constraints: Those disease-linked clones were CD8+; they were also relatively rare in peripheral blood. In ankylosing spondylitis blood, a motif of roughly eight highly homologous TCR beta variants appeared characteristic. Significantly higher representation of disease-linked clones was reported for matched ankylosing spondylitis synovial fluid.

This CDR3 is 15 amino acids long. V lost 4 bases to trimming and J lost 2 bases, with 16 bases between them. Germline V CDR1 and CDR2: SGHRS, YFSETQ. The rearrangement uses TRBV5-1 and TRBJ2-7; D may be TRBD1 (6 bases). The specimen sequenced was blood, either unsorted or a sorted T cell fraction (not recorded which). This receptor was obtained from a male donor with ankylosing spondylitis. CDR3 in DNA: TGCGCCAGCAGCCGTACTTCACAGGGTACCTACGAGCAGTACTTC. Its translation: CASSRTSQGTYEQYF.